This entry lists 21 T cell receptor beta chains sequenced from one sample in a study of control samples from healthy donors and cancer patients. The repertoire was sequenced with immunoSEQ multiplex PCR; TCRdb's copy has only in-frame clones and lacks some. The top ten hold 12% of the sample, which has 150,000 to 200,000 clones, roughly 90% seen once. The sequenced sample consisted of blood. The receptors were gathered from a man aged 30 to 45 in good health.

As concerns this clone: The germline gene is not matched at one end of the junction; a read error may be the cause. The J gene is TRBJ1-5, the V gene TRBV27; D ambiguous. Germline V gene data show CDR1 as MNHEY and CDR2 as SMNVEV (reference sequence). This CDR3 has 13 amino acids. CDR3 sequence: CASNLWDDQPQHF. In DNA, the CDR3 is TGTGCCAGCAATTTATGGGATGATCAGCCCCAGCATTTT.

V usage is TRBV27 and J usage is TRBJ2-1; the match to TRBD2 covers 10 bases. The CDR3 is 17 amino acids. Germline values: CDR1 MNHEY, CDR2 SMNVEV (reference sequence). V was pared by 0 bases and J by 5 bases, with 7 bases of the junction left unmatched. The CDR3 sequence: CASSLSATTSGDNEQFF. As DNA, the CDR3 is TGTGCCAGCAGTTTATCGGCGACTACTAGCGGGGACAATGAGCAGTTCTTC.

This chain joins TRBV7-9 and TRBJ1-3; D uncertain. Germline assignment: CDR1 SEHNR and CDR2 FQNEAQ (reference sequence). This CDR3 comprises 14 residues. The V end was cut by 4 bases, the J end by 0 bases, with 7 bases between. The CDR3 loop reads CASSSDNSGNTIYF. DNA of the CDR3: TGTGCCAGCAGCTCAGATAACTCTGGAAACACCATATATTTT.

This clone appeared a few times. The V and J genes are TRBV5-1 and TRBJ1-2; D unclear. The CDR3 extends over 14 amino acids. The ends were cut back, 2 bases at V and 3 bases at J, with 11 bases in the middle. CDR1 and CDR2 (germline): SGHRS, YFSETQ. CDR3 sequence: CASSFEGPYYGYTF. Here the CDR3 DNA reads TGCGCCAGCAGCTTTGAAGGACCATACTATGGCTACACCTTC.

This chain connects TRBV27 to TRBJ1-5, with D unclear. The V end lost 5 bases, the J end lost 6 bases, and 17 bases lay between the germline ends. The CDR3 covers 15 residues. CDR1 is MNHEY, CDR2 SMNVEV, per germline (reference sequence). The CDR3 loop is CASSPNLVRGQPQHF. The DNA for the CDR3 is TGTGCCAGCAGTCCAAACCTGGTAAGAGGTCAGCCCCAGCATTTT.

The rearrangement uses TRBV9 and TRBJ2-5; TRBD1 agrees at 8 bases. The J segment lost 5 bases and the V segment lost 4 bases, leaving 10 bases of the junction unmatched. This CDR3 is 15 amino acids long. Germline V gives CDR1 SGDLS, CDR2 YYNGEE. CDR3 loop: CASSSRTGNRETQYF. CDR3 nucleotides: TGTGCCAGCAGCTCCCGGACAGGGAACAGGGAGACCCAGTACTTC.

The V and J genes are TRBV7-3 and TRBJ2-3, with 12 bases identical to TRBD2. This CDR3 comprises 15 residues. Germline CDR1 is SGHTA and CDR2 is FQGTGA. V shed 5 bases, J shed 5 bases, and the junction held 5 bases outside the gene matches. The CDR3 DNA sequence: TGTGCCAGCAGCCCGACTAGCGGGAGTTTAGATACGCAGTATTTT. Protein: CASSPTSGSLDTQYF.

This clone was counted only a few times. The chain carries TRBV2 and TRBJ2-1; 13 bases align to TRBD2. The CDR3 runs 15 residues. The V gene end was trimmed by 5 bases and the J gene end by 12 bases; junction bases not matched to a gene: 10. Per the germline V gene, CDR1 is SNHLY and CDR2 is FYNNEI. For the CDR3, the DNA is TGTGCCAGCAGTTCCCGGGGACTAGCGGGAAAGGGGCAGTTCTTC. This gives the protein CASSSRGLAGKGQFF.

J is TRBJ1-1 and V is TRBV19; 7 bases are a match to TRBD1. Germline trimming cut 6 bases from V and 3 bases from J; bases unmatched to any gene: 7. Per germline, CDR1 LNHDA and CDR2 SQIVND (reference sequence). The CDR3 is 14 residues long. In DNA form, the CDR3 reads TGTGCCAGTAGCCGACAGGGAAGGTACACTGAAGCTTTCTTT. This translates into CASSRQGRYTEAFF.

CDR3 sequence reads: CASSDGPALNTEAFF. As DNA, the CDR3 is TGTGCCAGCAGTGATGGGCCGGCCTTGAACACTGAAGCTTTCTTT. This sequence joins TRBV2 and TRBJ1-1; D unresolved. V dropped 3 bases and J dropped 0 bases, with 11 bases sitting between them. The CDR3 has 15 residues. Germline V gene sequence: CDR1 SNHLY, CDR2 FYNNEI.

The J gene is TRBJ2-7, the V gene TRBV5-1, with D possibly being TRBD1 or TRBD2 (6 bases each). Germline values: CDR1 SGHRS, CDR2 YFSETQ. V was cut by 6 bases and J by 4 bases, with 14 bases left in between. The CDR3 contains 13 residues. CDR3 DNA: TGCGCCAGCATGGCCGGGGGCGGGTACGAGCAGTACTTC. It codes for CASMAGGGYEQYF.

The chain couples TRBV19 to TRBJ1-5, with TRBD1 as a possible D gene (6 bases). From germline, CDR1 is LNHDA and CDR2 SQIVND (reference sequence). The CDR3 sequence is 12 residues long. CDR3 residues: CASGTPNQPQHF. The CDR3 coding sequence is TGTGCTTCCGGGACACCAAATCAGCCCCAGCATTTT.

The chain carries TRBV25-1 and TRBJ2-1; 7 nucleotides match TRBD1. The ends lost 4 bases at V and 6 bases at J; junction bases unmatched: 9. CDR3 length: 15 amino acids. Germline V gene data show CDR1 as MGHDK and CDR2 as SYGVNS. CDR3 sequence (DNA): TGTGCCAGCAGTGGTTCTGACAGGGCAGGCAATGAGCAGTTCTTC. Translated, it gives CASSGSDRAGNEQFF.

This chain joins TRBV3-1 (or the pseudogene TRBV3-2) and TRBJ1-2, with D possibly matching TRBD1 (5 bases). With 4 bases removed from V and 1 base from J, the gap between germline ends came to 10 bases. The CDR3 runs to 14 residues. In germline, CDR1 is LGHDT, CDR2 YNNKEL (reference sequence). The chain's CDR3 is CASSRGDLNYGYTF. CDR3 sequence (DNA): TGTGCCAGCAGCCGAGGGGACCTTAACTATGGCTACACCTTC.

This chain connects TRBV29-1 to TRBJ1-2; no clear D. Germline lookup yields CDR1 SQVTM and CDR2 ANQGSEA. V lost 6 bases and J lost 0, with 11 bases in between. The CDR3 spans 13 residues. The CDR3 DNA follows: TGCAGCGTCGTCTGGCCAGCTAACTATGGCTACACCTTC. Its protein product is CSVVWPANYGYTF.

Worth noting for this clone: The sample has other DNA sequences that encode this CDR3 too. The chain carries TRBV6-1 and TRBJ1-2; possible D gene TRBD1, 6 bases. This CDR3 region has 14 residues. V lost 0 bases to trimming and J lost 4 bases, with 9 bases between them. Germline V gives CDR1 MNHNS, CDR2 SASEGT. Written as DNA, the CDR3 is TGTGCCAGCAGTGAAGCGCTCAGGGGCTATGGCTACACCTTC. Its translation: CASSEALRGYGYTF.

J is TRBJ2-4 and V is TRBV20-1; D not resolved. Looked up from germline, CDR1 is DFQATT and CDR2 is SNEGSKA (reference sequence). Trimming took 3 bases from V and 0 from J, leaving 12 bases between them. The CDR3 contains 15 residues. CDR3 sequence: CSASEQALAKNIQYF. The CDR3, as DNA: TGCAGTGCTAGTGAGCAGGCTCTAGCCAAAAACATTCAGTACTTC.

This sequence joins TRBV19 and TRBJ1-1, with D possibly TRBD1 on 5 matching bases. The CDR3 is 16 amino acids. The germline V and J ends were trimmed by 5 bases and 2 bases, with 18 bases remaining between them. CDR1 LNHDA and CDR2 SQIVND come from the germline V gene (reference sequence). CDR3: CASSPVGVGVNTEAFF. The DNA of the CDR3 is TGTGCCAGTAGTCCCGTTGGGGTAGGGGTAAACACTGAAGCTTTCTTT.

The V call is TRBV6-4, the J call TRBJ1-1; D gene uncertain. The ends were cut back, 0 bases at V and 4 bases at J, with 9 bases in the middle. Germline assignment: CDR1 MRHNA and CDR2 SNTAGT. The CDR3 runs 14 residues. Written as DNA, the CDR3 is TGTGCCAGCAGTGACTCTAGTCGCGCCACTGAAGCTTTCTTT. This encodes CASSDSSRATEAFF.

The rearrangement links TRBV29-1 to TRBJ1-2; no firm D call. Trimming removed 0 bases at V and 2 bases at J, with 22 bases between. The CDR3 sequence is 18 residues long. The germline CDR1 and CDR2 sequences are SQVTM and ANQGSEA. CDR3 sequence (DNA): TGCAGCGTTGAAGATCTCCTCCAGCCTACAAAACTCAACTATGGCTACACCTTC. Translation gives CSVEDLLQPTKLNYGYTF.

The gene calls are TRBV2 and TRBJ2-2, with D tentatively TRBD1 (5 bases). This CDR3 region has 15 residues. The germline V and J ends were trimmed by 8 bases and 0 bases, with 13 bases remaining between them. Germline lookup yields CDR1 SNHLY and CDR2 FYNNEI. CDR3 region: CASQLTGSNTGELFF. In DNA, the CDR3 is TGTGCCAGCCAATTAACAGGATCGAACACCGGGGAGCTGTTTTTT.